This T cell receptor (beta chain) comes out of a study of OX40 agonist ivuxolimab in advanced cancers. Study details: Anti-PD-1, anti-PD-L1 or anti-CTLA-4 therapy given earlier was allowed, and 40% had some. Study-wide results and caveats: On average, CD8+ T cells had more expanded clones than CD4+. At 0.1 to 3.0 mg/kg, clonal expansion of CD4+ and CD8+ blood T cells had occurred by week 6.

As regards this clone: Its target is not known.

The CDR3 extends over 16 amino acids. Per germline, CDR1 SGHAT and CDR2 FQNNGV. V trimming: 2 bases; J trimming: 3 bases; junction bases outside the gene matches: 5. The investigators sampled blood at baseline, at cycle 4 day 1, and at cycle 7 day 1. Produced via immunoSEQ multiplex PCR; TCRdb's table is partial and in-frame only. Among tens of thousands of clones, around 86% were seen once, and the ten largest hold about 0.32%. The J gene is TRBJ2-1, the V gene TRBV11-2, with 9 nucleotides matching TRBD2. This sample comprised CD4+ or CD8+ T cells sorted from blood, obtained in a trial of the OX40 agonist ivuxolimab. The TCR comes from an adult with an advanced solid tumor such as melanoma, head and neck, liver or kidney cancer. This CDR3 reads CASSLRASGNYNEQFF. As DNA, the CDR3 is TGTGCCAGCAGCTTAAGGGCTAGCGGGAACTACAATGAGCAGTTCTTC.